This T cell receptor beta chain originates from a study of cytomegalovirus exposure and HLA in healthy donors. CDR3 length: 14 amino acids. The V gene's germline CDR1 is KGHSH and CDR2 LQKENI. Trimming at V came to 6 bases and at J to 5 bases, leaving 7 bases not matched to a gene. In the PCR, 60 Vbeta and 13 Jbeta primers were used. Sequencing was performed with immunoSEQ multiplex PCR; in TCRdb, only in-frame clones are kept and a portion is missing. The sample has about 110,000 clones, and its top ten clones hold around 7%. This receptor was taken from a man aged 35-49 years in good health and CMV-seropositive. Sequenced material: PBMCs. The rearrangement links TRBV18 to TRBJ2-5, with 9 nucleotides matching TRBD2. The CDR3 here is CASSVAGVLETQYF. The DNA of the CDR3 is TGTGCCAGCTCCGTAGCGGGAGTGTTGGAGACCCAGTACTTC.